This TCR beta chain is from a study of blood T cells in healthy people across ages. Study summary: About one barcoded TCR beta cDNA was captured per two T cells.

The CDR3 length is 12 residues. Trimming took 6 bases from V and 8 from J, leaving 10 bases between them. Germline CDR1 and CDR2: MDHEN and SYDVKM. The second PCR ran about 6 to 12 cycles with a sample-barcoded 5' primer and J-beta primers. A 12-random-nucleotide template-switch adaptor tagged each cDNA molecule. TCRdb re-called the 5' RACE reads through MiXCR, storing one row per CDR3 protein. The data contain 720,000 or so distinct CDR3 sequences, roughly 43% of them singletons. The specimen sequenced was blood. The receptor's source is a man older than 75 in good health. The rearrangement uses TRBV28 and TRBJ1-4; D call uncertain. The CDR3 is CASRNPQEKLFF. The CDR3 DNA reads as TGTGCCAGCAGAAATCCCCAGGAAAAACTGTTTTTT.